The clone carrying this TCR beta chain was counted ten times or more. These data come from a study of T cells in Graves' hyperthyroidism and ophthalmopathy. Amplification of TCR beta CDR3 regions used RNA as the template. The primer set for the first-round RT-PCR of the TCR CDR3 was HTBI. One entry per CDR3 protein results from TCRdb running MiXCR on the multiplex PCR reads. The table has roughly 740,000 distinct CDR3 sequences, roughly 15% seen once. The CDR3 loop spans 13 amino acids. Deletions cut 5 bases from V and 5 bases from J, with 12 bases between. V usage is TRBV12-3 or TRBV12-4 and J usage is TRBJ1-2; D is unresolved. Sample: blood. The TCR comes from a man younger than 35 with Graves' hyperthyroidism. Written as DNA, the CDR3 is TGTGCCAGCAGTCCTGGAGGGAGATATGGCTACACCTTC. It specifies CASSPGGRYGYTF.